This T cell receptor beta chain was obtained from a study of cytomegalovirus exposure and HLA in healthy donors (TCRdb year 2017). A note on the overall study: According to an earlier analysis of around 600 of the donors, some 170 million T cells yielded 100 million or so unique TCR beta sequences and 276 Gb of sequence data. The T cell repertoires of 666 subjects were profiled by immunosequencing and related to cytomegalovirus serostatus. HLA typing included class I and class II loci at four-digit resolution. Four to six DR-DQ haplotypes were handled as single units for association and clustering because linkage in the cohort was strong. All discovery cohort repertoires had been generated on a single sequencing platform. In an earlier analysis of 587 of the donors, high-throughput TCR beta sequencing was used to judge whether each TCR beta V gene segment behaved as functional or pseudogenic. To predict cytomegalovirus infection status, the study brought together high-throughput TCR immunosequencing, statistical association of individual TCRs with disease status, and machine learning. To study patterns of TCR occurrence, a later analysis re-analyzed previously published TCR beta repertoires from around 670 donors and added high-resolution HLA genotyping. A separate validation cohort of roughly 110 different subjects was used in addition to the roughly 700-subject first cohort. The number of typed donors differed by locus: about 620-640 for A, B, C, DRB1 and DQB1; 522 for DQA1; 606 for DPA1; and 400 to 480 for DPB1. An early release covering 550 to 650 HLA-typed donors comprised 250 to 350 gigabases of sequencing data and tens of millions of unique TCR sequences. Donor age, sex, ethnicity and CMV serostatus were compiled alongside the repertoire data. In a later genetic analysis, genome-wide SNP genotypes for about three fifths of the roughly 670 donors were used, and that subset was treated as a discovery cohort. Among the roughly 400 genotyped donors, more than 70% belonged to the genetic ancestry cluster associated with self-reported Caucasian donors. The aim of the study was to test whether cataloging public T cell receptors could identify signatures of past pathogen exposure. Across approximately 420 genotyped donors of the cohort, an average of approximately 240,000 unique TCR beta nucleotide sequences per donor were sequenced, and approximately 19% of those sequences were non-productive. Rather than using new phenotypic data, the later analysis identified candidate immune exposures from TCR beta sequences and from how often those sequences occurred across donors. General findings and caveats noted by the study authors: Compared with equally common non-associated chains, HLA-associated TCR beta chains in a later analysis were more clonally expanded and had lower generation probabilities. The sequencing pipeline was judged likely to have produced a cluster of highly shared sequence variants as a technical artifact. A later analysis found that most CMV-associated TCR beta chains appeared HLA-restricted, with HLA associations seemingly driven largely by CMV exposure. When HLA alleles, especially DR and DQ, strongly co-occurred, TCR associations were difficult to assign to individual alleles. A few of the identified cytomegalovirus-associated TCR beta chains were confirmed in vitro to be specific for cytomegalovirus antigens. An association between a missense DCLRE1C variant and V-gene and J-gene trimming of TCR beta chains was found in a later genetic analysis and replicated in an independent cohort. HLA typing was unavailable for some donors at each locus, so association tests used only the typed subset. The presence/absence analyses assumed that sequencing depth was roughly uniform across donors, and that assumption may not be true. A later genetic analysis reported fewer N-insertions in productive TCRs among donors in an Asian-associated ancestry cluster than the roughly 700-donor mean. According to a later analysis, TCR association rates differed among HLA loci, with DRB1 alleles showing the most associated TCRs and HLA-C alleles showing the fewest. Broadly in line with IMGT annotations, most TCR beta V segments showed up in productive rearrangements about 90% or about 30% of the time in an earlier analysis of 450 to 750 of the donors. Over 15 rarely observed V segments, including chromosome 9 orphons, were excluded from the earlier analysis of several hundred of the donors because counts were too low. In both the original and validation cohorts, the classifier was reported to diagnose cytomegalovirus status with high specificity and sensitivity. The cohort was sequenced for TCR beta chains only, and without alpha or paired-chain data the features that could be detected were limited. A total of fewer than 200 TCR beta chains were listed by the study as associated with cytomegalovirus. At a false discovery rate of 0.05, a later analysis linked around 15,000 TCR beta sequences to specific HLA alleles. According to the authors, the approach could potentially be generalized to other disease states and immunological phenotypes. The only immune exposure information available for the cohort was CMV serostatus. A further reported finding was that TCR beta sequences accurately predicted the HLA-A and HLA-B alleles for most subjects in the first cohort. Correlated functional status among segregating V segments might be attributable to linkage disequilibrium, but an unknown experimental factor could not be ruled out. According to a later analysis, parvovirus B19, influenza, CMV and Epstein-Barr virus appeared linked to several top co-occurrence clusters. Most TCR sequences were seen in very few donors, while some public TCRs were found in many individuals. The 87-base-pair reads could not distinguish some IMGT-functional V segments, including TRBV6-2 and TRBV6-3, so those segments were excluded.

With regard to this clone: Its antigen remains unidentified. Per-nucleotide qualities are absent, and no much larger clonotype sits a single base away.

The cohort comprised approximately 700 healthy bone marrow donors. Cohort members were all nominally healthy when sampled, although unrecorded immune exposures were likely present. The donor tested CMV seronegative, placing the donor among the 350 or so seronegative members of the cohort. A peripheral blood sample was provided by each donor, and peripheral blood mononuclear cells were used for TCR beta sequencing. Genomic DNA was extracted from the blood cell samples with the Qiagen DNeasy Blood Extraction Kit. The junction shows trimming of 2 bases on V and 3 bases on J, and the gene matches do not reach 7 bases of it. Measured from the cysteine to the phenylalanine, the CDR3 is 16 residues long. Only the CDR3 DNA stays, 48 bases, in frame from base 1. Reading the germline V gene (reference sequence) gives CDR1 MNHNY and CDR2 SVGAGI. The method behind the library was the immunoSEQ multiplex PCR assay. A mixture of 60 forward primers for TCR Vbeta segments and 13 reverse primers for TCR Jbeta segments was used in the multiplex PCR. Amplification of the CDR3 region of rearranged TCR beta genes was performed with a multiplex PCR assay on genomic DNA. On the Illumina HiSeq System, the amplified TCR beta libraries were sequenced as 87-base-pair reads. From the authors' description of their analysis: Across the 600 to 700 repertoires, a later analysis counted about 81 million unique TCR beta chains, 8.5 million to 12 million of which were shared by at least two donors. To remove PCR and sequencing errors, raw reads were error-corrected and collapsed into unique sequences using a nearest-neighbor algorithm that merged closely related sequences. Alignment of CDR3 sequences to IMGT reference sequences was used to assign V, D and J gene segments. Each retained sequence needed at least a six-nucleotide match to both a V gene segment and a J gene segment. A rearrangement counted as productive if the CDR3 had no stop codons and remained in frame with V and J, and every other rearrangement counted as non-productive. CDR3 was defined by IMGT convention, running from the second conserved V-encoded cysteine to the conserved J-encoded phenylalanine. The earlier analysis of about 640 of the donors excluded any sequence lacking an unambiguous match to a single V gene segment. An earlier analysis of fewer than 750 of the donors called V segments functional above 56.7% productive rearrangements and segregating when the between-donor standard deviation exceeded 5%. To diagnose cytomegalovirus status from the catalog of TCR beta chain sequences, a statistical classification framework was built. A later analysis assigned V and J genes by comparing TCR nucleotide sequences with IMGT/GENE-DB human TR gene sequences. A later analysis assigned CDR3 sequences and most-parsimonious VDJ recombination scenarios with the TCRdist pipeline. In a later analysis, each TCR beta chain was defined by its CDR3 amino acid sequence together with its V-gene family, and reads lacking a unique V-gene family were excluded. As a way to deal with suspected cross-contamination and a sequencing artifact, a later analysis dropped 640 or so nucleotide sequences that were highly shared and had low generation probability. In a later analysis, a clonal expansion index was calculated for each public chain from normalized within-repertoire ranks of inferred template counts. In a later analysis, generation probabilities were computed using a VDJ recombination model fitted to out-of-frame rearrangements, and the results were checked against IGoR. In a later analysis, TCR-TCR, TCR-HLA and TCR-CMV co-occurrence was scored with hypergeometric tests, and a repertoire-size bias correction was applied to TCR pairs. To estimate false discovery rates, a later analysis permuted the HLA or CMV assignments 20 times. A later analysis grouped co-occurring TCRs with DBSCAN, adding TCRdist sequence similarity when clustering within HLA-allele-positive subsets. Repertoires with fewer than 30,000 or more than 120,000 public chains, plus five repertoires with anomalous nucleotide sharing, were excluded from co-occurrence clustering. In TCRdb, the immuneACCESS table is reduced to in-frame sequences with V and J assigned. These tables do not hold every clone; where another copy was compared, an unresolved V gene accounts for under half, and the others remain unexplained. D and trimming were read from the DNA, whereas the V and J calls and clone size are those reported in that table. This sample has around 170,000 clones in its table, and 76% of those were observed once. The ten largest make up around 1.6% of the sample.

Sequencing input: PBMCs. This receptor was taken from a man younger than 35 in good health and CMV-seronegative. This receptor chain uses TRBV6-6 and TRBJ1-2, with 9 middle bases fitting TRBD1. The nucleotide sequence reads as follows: TGTGCCAGCAGTTACGGGGGGACAGGGAGGGACTATGGCTACACCTTC. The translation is CASSYGGTGRDYGYTF.